The entry below gives a single T cell receptor beta chain sequence along with its context. Antigen: not known. Libraries for TCRalpha and TCRbeta carried sample barcodes and unique molecular identifiers via 5'RACE. TCRdb analysed the 5' RACE reads with MiXCR anew, one entry per CDR3 protein. The table includes hundreds of thousands of distinct CDR3 sequences, about 20% detected once. The germline V gene encodes CDR1 MNHEY and CDR2 SVGEGT. Trimming cost V 4 bases and J 3 bases; bases outside gene matches: 2. The CDR3 is 14 residues long. This entry is derived from a study of T-cell memory formation after mild COVID-19. The wider study: The TCR clusters were mostly specific to one donor. Whole-study findings and limits: Clones that contracted from day 15 to 85 had balanced CD4/CD8; later expanders were CD4+ biased. CD4+ clones that contracted lay mainly in CM and EM; CD8+ ones lay in EMRA.

The sequencing input was PBMCs or a T cell subset sorted from them (not recorded which). The genes are TRBV6-2 or TRBV6-3 and TRBJ2-7; 11 nucleotides align to TRBD2. The TCR originated in an adult woman who had mild COVID-19 (a few samples of this study predate the infection). Cell type and time point are not known. CDR3 sequence (DNA): TGTGCCAGCAGTTGGGGACTAGCGGACTACGAGCAGTACTTC. It specifies CASSWGLADYEQYF.